The clone carrying this TCR beta chain showed up many times. Its antigen is as yet unknown. Researchers used genomic DNA as the template to profile TCR beta VDJ and CDR3. MiXCR, applied by TCRdb to the reads, yields one record per CDR3 protein. The profile covers 150,000 or so distinct CDR3 sequences, with roughly half appearing a single time and more than 10% taken by the ten largest. The data originate from a study of CD8+CD57+ T cells in acquired aplastic anemia. About the research overall: Each DNA sample taken from sorted CD4+ and CD8+ cells came to around 3.4 ug on average.

Notes on the study in general: For CD8+ Simpson's diversity, patients and controls showed no significant difference. Approximately 30 was the count of CD8+ CDR3 sequences that patients shared with controls.

In patients chosen for sequencing, flow cytometry had shown CD8+CD57+ cell expansion. The V end was cut by 4 bases, the J end by 0 bases, with 12 bases between. This CDR3 has 15 residues. This chain uses TRBV12-3 or TRBV12-4 with TRBJ1-1, with D tentatively TRBD1 (5 bases). The sample was sorted CD4+, CD8+, or CD8+CD57+ T cells (not recorded which) from PBMCs. This TCR was sampled from a human donor with aplastic anemia. DNA for the CDR3: TGTGCCAGCAGTTACCCCAGGGAGATGAACACTGAAGCTTTCTTT. This codes for CASSYPREMNTEAFF.